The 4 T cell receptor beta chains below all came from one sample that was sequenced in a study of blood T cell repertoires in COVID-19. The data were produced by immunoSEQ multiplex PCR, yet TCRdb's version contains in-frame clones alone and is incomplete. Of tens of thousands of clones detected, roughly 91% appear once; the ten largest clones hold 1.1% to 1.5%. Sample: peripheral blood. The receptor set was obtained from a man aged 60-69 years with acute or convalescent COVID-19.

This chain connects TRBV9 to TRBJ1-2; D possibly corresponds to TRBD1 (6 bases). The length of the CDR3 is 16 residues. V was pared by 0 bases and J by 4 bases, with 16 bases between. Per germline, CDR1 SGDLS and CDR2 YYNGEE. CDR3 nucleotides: TGTGCCAGCAGCGTAGAATTGTCGGGGGGCCTCTATGGCTACACCTTC. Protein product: CASSVELSGGLYGYTF.

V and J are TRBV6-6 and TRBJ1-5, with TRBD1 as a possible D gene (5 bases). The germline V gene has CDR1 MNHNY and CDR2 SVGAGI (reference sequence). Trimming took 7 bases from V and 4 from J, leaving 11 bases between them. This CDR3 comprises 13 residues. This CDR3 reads CASTLGGNQPQHF. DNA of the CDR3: TGTGCCAGCACTCTGGGGGGAAATCAGCCCCAGCATTTT.

The chain's CDR3 is CASSQVSDRGLGGNTIYF. CDR3 sequence (DNA): TGTGCCAGCAGCCAAGTCTCAGACAGGGGGCTAGGTGGAAACACCATATATTTT. The chain employs TRBV3-1 (or the pseudogene TRBV3-2) and TRBJ1-3, with TRBD1 matching 10 bases. CDR1 LGHDT and CDR2 YNNKEL come from the germline V gene (reference sequence). V was clipped by 1 base and J by 3 bases; unmatched bases: 9. The CDR3 totals 18 residues.

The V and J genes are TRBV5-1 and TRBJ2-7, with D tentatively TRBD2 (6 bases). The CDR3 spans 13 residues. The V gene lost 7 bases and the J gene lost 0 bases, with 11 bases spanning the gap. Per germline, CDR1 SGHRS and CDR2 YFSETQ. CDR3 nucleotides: TGCGCCAGCCATAGCGGAAGCTCCTACGAGCAGTACTTC. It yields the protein CASHSGSSYEQYF.